This T cell receptor (beta chain) was recovered during a study of blood T cell repertoires in COVID-19. Study details: The origin of the acute and convalescent COVID-19 samples was the United States, Italy and Spain.

Participants spanned ages about 18 to 90 years and resided in 24 US areas. Categorization into cohorts depended on clinical history that participants reported. Original processing methods: By means of reference gene primer amplification, nucleated cell counts were estimated. The protocol was immunoSEQ multiplex PCR, while the TCRdb copy is restricted to in-frame clones and leaves out a portion. Clone size and V and J calls were adopted from that table, with D and trimming inferred from the DNA. The profile shows 180,000 or so clones, around 83% of them singletons. This CDR3 is built from 16 residues. CDR1 and CDR2 (germline): SEHNR, FQNEAQ (reference sequence). The V end lost 4 bases, the J end lost 2 bases, and 16 bases lay between the germline ends.

The rearrangement uses TRBV7-9 and TRBJ2-3; D possibly corresponds to TRBD2 (5 bases). This sequence was found in a man aged 45-65 years who had recovered from COVID-19. The material sequenced was PBMCs or T cells enriched from blood (not recorded which). The CDR3 reads CASSSTRGLSTDTQYF. The CDR3 DNA reads TGTGCCAGCAGCTCGACCCGGGGTCTCTCCACAGATACGCAGTATTTT. The full variable domain, its missing parts supplied by reference TRBV7-9 and TRBJ2-3, is DTGVSQNPRHKITKRGQNVTFRCDPISEHNRLYWYRQTLGQGPEFLTYFQNEAQLEKSRLLSDRFSAERPKGSFSTLEIQRTEQGDSAMYLCASSSTRGLSTDTQYFGPGTRLTVL.